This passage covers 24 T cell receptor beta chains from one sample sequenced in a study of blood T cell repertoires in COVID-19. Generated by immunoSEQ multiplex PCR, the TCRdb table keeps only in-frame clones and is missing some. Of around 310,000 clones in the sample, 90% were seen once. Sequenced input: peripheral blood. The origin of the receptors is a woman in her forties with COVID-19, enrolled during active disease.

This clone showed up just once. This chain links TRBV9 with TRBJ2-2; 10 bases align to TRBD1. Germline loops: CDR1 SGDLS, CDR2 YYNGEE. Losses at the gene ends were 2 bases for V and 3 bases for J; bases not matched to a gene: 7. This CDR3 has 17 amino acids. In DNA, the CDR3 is TGTGCCAGCAGCGTTCCCGACAGGGGGCTGGACACCGGGGAGCTGTTTTTT. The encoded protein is CASSVPDRGLDTGELFF. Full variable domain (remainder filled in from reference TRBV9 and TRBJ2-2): DSGVTQTPKHLITATGQRVTLRCSPRSGDLSVYWYQQSLDQGLQFLIQYYNGEERAKGNILERFSAQQFPDLHSELNLSSLELGDSALYFCASSVPDRGLDTGELFFGEGSRLTVL.

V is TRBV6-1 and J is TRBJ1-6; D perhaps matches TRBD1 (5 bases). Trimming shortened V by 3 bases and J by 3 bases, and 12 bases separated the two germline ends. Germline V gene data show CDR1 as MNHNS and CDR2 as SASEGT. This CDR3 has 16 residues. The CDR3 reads CASSEGGVNYNSPLHF. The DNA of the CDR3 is TGTGCCAGCAGTGAGGGGGGTGTTAACTATAATTCACCCCTCCACTTT.

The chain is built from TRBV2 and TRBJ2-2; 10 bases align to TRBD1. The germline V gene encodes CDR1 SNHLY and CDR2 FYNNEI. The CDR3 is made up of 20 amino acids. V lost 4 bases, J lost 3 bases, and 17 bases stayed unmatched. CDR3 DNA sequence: TGTGCCAGCAGTGGCCAAGGGACCCAGCGGGACAGGGGACACACCGGGGAGCTGTTTTTT. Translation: CASSGQGTQRDRGHTGELFF. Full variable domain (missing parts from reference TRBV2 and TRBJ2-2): EPEVTQTPSHQVTQMGQEVILRCVPISNHLYFYWYRQILGQKVEFLVSFYNNEISEKSEIFDDQFSVERPDGSNFTLKIRSTKLEDSAMYFCASSGQGTQRDRGHTGELFFGEGSRLTVL.

CDR3 coding DNA: TGTGCCAGTAGGGAAGACCCCGGGGAGGGTCAGCCCCAGCATTTT. Residues: CASREDPGEGQPQHF. This sequence joins TRBV19 and TRBJ1-5; D ambiguous. The CDR3 is 15 amino acids. Trimming left V 6 bases short and J 6 bases short, with 18 bases between. Germline CDR1 and CDR2: LNHDA and SQIVND (reference sequence).

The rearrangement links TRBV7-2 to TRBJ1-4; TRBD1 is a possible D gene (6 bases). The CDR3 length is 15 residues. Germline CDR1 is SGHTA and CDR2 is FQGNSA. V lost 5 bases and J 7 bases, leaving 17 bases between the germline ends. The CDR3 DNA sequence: TGTGCCAGCAGCCCCCGGGCAGGGGCTGGTGAAAAACTGTTTTTT. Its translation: CASSPRAGAGEKLFF. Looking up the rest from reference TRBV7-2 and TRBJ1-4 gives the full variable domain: GAGVSQSPSNKVTEKGKDVELRCDPISGHTALYWYRQSLGQGLEFLIYFQGNSAPDKSGLPSDRFSAERTGGSVSTLTIQRTQQEDSAVYLCASSPRAGAGEKLFFGSGTQLSVL.

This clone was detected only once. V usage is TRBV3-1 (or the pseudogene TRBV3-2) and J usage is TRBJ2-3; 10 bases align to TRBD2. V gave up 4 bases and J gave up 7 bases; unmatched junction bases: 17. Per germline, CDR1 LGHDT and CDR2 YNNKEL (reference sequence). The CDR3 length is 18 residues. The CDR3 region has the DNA TGTGCCAGCAGCCGCGCCTCCGGGCGGGGACTAGCGTATAATACGCAGTATTTT. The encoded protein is CASSRASGRGLAYNTQYF.

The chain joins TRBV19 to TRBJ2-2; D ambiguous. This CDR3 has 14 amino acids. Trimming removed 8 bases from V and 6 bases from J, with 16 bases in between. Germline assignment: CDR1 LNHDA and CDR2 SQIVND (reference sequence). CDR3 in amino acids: CASSQRGEAGELFF. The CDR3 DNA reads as TGTGCCAGTTCCCAACGCGGAGAAGCCGGGGAGCTGTTTTTT.

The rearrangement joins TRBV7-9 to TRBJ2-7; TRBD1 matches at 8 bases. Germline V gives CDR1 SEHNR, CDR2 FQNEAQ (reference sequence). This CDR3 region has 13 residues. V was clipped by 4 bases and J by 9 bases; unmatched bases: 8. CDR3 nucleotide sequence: TGTGCCAGCAGCTGGATGGACAGGGAGCCGCAGTACTTC. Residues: CASSWMDREPQYF.

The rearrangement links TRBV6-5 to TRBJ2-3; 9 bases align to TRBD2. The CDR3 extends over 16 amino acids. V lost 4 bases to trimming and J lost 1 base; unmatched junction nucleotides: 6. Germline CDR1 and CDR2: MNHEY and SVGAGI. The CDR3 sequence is CASSSPVAGGTDTQYF. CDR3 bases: TGTGCCAGCAGTTCACCGGTAGCGGGAGGCACAGATACGCAGTATTTT.

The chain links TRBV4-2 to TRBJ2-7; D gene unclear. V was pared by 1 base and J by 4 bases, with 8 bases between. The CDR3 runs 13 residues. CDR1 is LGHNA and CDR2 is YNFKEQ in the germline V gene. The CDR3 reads CASSQGAGYEQYF. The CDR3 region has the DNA TGTGCCAGCAGCCAAGGGGCAGGTTACGAGCAGTACTTC.

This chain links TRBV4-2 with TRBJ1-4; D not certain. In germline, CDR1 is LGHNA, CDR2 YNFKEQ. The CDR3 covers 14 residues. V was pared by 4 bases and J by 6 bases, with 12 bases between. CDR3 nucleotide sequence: TGTGCCAGCAGCCCTAGGCCCGGGGATGAAAAACTGTTTTTT. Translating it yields CASSPRPGDEKLFF.

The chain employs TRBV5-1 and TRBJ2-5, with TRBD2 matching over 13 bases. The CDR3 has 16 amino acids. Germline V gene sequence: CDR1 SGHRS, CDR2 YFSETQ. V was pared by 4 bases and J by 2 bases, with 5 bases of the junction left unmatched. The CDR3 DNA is TGCGCCAGCAGCCCAACTAGCGGGGGGGCTCAAGAGACCCAGTACTTC. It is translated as CASSPTSGGAQETQYF.

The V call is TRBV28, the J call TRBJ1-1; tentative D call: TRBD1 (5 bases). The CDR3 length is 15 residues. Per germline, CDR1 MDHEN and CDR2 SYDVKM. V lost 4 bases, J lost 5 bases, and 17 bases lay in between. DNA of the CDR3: TGTGCCAGCAGTTATCCGGGACTAGGGTGGACTGAAGCTTTCTTT. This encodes CASSYPGLGWTEAFF. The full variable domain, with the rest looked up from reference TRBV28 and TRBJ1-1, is DVKVTQSSRYLVKRTGEKVFLECVQDMDHENMFWYRQDPGLGLRLIYFSYDVKMKEKGDIPEGYSVSREKKERFSLILESASTNQTSMYLCASSYPGLGWTEAFFGQGTRLTVV.

As DNA, the CDR3 is TGTGCCATCAGTGAGTCTAGCGGTTCTCTAAACTATGGCTACACCTTC. Amino acids: CAISESSGSLNYGYTF. This chain connects TRBV10-3 to TRBJ1-2; D ambiguous. V dropped 0 bases and J dropped 2 bases, with 13 bases sitting between them. CDR1 is ENHRY, CDR2 SYGVKD, per germline. This CDR3 is 16 amino acids long.

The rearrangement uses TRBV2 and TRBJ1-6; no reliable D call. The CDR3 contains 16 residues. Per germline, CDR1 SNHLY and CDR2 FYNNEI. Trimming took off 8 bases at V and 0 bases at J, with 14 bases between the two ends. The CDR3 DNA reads TGTGCCAGCTCCATCCTTCGGAGCTCCTATAATTCACCCCTCCACTTT. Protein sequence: CASSILRSSYNSPLHF.

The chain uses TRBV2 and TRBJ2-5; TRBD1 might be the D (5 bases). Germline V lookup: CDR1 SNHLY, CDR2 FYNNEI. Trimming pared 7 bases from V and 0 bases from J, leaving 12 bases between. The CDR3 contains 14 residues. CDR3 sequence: CASTAGIYQETQYF. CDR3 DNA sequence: TGTGCCAGCACCGCAGGGATTTACCAAGAGACCCAGTACTTC. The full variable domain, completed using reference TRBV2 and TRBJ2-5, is EPEVTQTPSHQVTQMGQEVILRCVPISNHLYFYWYRQILGQKVEFLVSFYNNEISEKSEIFDDQFSVERPDGSNFTLKIRSTKLEDSAMYFCASTAGIYQETQYFGPGTRLLVL.

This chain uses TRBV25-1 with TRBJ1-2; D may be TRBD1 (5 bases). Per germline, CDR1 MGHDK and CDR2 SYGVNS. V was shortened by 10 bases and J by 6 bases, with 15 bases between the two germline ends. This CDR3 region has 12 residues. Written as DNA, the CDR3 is TGTGCCACCAGGCAGGGTACAAATGGCTACACCTTC. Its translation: CATRQGTNGYTF.

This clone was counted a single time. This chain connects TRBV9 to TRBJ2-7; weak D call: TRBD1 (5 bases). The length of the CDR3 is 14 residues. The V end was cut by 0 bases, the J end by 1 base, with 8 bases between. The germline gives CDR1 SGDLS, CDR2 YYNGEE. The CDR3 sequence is CASSVEDRSYEQYF. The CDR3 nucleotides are TGTGCCAGCAGCGTAGAAGACAGATCCTACGAGCAGTACTTC.

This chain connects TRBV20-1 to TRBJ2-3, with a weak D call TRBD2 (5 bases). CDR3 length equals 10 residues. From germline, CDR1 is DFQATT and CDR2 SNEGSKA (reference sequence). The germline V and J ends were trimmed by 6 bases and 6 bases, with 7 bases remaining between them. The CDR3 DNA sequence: TGCAGTGCCACTAGGGATACGCAGTATTTT. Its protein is CSATRDTQYF.

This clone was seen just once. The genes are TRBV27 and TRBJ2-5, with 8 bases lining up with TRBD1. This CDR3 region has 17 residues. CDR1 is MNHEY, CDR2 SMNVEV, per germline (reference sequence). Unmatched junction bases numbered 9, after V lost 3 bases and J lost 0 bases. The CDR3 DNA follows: TGTGCCAGCAGTTTCGGACAGGGAAACACGTACCAAGAGACCCAGTACTTC. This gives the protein CASSFGQGNTYQETQYF.

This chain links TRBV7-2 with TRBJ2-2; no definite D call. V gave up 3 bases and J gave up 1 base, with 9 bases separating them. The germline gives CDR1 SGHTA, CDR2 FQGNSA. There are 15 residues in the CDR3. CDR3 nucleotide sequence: TGTGCCAGCAGCTTCCAGGCCGGGAACACCGGGGAGCTGTTTTTT. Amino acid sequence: CASSFQAGNTGELFF.

In DNA form, the CDR3 reads TGTGCCAGCTCACCCCAGGAACTAGCGTTCGAAAATGAGCAGTTCTTC. Encoded protein: CASSPQELAFENEQFF. The V and J genes are TRBV18 and TRBJ2-1; 7 bases agree with TRBD2. The trim removed 3 bases at V and 7 bases at J, leaving 12 bases unmatched. Germline values: CDR1 KGHSH, CDR2 LQKENI. The CDR3 is 16 amino acids.

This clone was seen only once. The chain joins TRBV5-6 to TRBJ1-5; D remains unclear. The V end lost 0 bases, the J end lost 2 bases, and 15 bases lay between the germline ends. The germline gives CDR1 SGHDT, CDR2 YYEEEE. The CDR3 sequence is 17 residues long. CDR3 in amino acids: CASSLAGRSTGNQPQHF. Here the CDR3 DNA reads TGTGCCAGCAGCTTGGCCGGCAGGTCAACAGGCAATCAGCCCCAGCATTTT.

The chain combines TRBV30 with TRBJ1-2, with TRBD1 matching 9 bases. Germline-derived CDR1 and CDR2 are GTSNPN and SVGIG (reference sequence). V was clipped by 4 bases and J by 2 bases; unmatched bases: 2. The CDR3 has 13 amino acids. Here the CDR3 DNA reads TGTGCCTGGAAGGGACAGGGCAACTATGGCTACACCTTC. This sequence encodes CAWKGQGNYGYTF. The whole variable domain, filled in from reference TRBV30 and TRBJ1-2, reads SQTIHQWPATLVQPVGSPLSLECTVEGTSNPNLYWYRQAAGRGLQLLFYSVGIGQISSEVPQNLSASRPQDRQFILSSKKLLLSDSGFYLCAWKGQGNYGYTFGSGTRLTVV.